This T cell receptor beta chain was recovered during a study of cytomegalovirus exposure and HLA in healthy donors. V was clipped by 0 bases and J by 1 base, with 6 bases between them. The CDR3 runs to 14 residues. CDR1 is SGHRS, CDR2 YFSETQ, per germline. PCR involved 60 Vbeta and 13 Jbeta primers. Some clones are missing from TCRdb's copy, which holds only in-frame ones; the method was immunoSEQ multiplex PCR. The sample includes under 200,000 clones, roughly four fifths of them seen just once. The sample consisted of PBMCs. The receptor was isolated from a woman aged 18-30 years in good health and CMV-seropositive. V usage is TRBV5-1 and J usage is TRBJ2-3; D call uncertain. CDR3 DNA sequence: TGCGCCAGCAGCTTGGCTCTAGGCACAGATACGCAGTATTTT. The encoded protein is CASSLALGTDTQYF.